This entry lists 26 T cell receptor beta chains sequenced from one sample in a study of blood T cell repertoires in COVID-19. TCRdb's table, derived via immunoSEQ multiplex PCR, lists solely in-frame clones and lacks some. The table lists 150,000 to 200,000 clones, roughly 84% of them singletons. Input material: peripheral blood. All receptors derive from a woman of 80 years or more with active or convalescent COVID-19.

This clone was seen only once. J is TRBJ1-2 and V is TRBV28, with unresolved D. The germline gives CDR1 MDHEN, CDR2 SYDVKM. V shed 7 bases and J shed 0 bases, with 12 bases lying between them. This CDR3 has 14 amino acids. As DNA, the CDR3 is TGTGCCAGCATTCGCCCCGGTGCTAACTATGGCTACACCTTC. This sequence encodes CASIRPGANYGYTF.

The chain joins TRBV5-1 to TRBJ1-2; TRBD1 matches at 9 bases. V shed 2 bases and J 5 bases; nucleotides not matched to a gene: 4. The CDR3 consists of 14 residues. The germline V gene encodes CDR1 SGHRS and CDR2 YFSETQ. CDR3 loop: CASSFGQGNYGYTF. CDR3 sequence (DNA): TGCGCCAGCAGCTTCGGACAGGGGAATTATGGCTACACCTTC.

The V gene is TRBV5-4, the J gene TRBJ1-1; a possible D gene is TRBD1 (6 bases). The CDR3 is made up of 13 amino acids. V was trimmed by 1 base and J by 7 bases, leaving 11 bases between them. CDR1 SGHNT and CDR2 YYREEE come from the germline V gene (reference sequence). The DNA of the CDR3 is TGTGCCAGCAGCTTGCGACAGGAAGGTGAAGCTTTCTTT. The encoded protein is CASSLRQEGEAFF.

As for this clone: The conserved final phenylalanine or tryptophan is absent from the CDR3, which likely points to a read error. The DNA is omitted, as the CDR3 cannot be located on it reliably, and the CDR3 follows TCRdb's listing. J is TRBJ1-4 and V is TRBV21-1; the table's TRBD1 call for D was not verified on the DNA. TRBV21-1 is a known pseudogene. The CDR3 length equals 12 residues, ends included. The CDR3 spells CASSKGAGDRRV.

The V gene is TRBV21-1, the J gene TRBJ2-7; the D segment call TRBD1 is taken from the table without a DNA check. TRBV21-1 is a pseudogene locus. This CDR3 is built from 14 residues. For the CDR3, the DNA is TGTGCCAGCAGCAATGGACAGGGGGCCGACGAGCAGTACTTC. Amino acids: CASSNGQGADEQYF.

The chain has TRBV6-5 and TRBJ2-5; D is unclear. V lost 4 bases to trimming and J lost 7 bases, with 16 bases between them. Per germline, CDR1 MNHEY and CDR2 SVGAGI. The CDR3 sequence is 14 residues long. The CDR3 sequence: CASSSTARAGTQYF. In DNA form, the CDR3 reads TGTGCCAGCAGTTCCACGGCACGAGCAGGGACCCAGTACTTC.

V gene TRBV7-3 combines with J gene TRBJ2-1; 7 nucleotides align to TRBD2. This CDR3 contains 15 residues. Losses at the gene ends were 3 bases for V and 2 bases for J; bases not matched to a gene: 4. Per germline, CDR1 SGHTA and CDR2 FQGTGA. CDR3 nucleotide sequence: TGTGCCAGCAGCTTTTCTAGCGGAACCTACAATGAGCAGTTCTTC. This translates into CASSFSSGTYNEQFF.

The rearrangement links TRBV28 to TRBJ1-5; 10 bases line up with TRBD1. The CDR3 has 15 residues. After removal of 5 bases from V and 8 bases from J, the junction contained 9 bases not matched to a gene. Germline assignment: CDR1 MDHEN and CDR2 SYDVKM. The CDR3 protein is CASSPLTGGAEPQHF. The CDR3 nucleotides read TGTGCCAGCAGTCCGTTGACAGGGGGCGCGGAGCCCCAGCATTTT.

This clone is a singleton in its sample. The V gene is TRBV28, the J gene TRBJ1-6; D possibly corresponds to TRBD1 (6 bases). Looked up from germline, CDR1 is MDHEN and CDR2 is SYDVKM. This CDR3 has 14 amino acids. Trimming left V 6 bases short and J 5 bases short, with 11 bases between. The CDR3 DNA reads TGTGCCAGCAGGATACAGGGACATAATTCACCCCTCCACTTT. Translation gives CASRIQGHNSPLHF.

The chain combines TRBV27 with TRBJ2-1, with 12 bases identical to TRBD2. The ends lost 6 bases at V and 8 bases at J; junction bases unmatched: 11. In germline, CDR1 is MNHEY, CDR2 SMNVEV (reference sequence). This CDR3 comprises 16 residues. CDR3 protein: CASSPITSGRNDEQFF. For the CDR3, the DNA is TGTGCCAGCAGCCCAATCACTAGCGGGAGGAACGATGAGCAGTTCTTC.

This sequence joins TRBV6-5 and TRBJ1-3; TRBD1 matches 7 bases. This CDR3 region has 16 residues. Germline V gene sequence: CDR1 MNHEY, CDR2 SVGAGI. The J segment lost 1 base and the V segment lost 4 bases, leaving 7 bases of the junction unmatched. The CDR3 spells CASSSGQPISGNTIYF. The CDR3 nucleotides are TGTGCCAGCAGTTCGGGACAGCCGATTTCTGGAAACACCATATATTTT.

The chain is built from TRBV19 and TRBJ1-5, with D possibly TRBD1 on 5 matching bases. The germline V gene encodes CDR1 LNHDA and CDR2 SQIVND (reference sequence). The CDR3 extends over 12 amino acids. The V and J ends lost 8 bases and 13 bases respectively, with 18 bases between them. The CDR3: CASSRDILTQHF. Here the CDR3 DNA reads TGTGCCAGTTCCAGGGATATCCTTACTCAGCATTTT.

The chain is built from TRBV5-1 and TRBJ2-2; 13 nucleotides line up with TRBD2. V gave up 4 bases and J gave up 2 bases; unmatched junction bases: 8. The CDR3 sequence is 18 residues long. CDR1 is SGHRS and CDR2 is YFSETQ in the germline V gene. DNA for the CDR3: TGCGCCAGCAGCCCATGGACTAGCGGGAGTGTAAACACCGGGGAGCTGTTTTTT. It translates to CASSPWTSGSVNTGELFF.

The CDR3, as DNA: TGTGCCAGCAGCCCCCCACGGACTACCTACAATGAGCAGTTCTTC. Its protein product is CASSPPRTTYNEQFF. The chain recombines TRBV3-1 (or the pseudogene TRBV3-2) with TRBJ2-1; tentatively, D is TRBD2 (6 bases). The length of the CDR3 is 15 residues. V lost 4 bases and J 2 bases, leaving 12 bases between the germline ends. Germline V gives CDR1 LGHDT, CDR2 YNNKEL (reference sequence).

This chain uses TRBV28 with TRBJ1-1; 9 nucleotides line up with TRBD1. With 5 bases clipped from V and 7 bases from J, the junction kept 11 bases outside the gene matches. Germline CDR1 reads MDHEN; CDR2 reads SYDVKM. This CDR3 region has 15 residues. The CDR3 is CASSLITGGFNEAFF. The CDR3 nucleotides read TGTGCCAGCAGTCTCATCACAGGGGGCTTCAATGAAGCTTTCTTT. Full variable domain (outside the CDR3, taken from reference TRBV28 and TRBJ1-1): DVKVTQSSRYLVKRTGEKVFLECVQDMDHENMFWYRQDPGLGLRLIYFSYDVKMKEKGDIPEGYSVSREKKERFSLILESASTNQTSMYLCASSLITGGFNEAFFGQGTRLTVV.

Of note for this clone: At one end, the junction sequence differs from germline, possibly due to a read error. The chain has TRBV19 and TRBJ1-1; 9 nucleotides match TRBD1. Germline V lookup: CDR1 LNHDA, CDR2 SQIVND (reference sequence). The length of the CDR3 is 15 residues. CDR3 in DNA: TGTGCCAGTAGAATAGGGACAGGGAGGGACACTGAAGCTTTCTTT. It specifies CASRIGTGRDTEAFF.

This chain uses TRBV5-1 with TRBJ2-1; possibly TRBD1 for D (7 bases). The length of the CDR3 is 16 residues. The germline gives CDR1 SGHRS, CDR2 YFSETQ. The V end lost 5 bases, the J end lost 8 bases, and 23 bases lay between the germline ends. The DNA of the CDR3 is TGCGCCAGCAGGCAGGGGGGCCTTTTCGGGGCAGATGAGCAGTTCTTC. Translation gives CASRQGGLFGADEQFF.

The chain links TRBV20-1 to TRBJ1-5; weak D call: TRBD1 (5 bases). CDR1 and CDR2 from the germline V gene are DFQATT and SNEGSKA (reference sequence). The CDR3 spans 13 residues. V lost 3 bases, J lost 3 bases, and 9 bases lay in between. In DNA form, the CDR3 reads TGCAGTGCTAGTTCAGGGATCAATCAGCCCCAGCATTTT. Translated: CSASSGINQPQHF.

CDR3 DNA: TGTGCCTGGTGGACTAGCGTCGAGCAGTACTTC. Translated: CAWWTSVEQYF. The J gene is TRBJ2-7, the V gene TRBV30; 9 bases fit TRBD2. This CDR3 comprises 11 residues. The V segment lost 5 bases and the J segment 6 bases; nucleotides outside the gene matches: 2. CDR1 is GTSNPN, CDR2 SVGIG, per germline (reference sequence).

This clone turned up a few times. V gene TRBV10-3 combines with J gene TRBJ2-7, with a tentative D call TRBD2 (6 bases). CDR1 is ENHRY, CDR2 SYGVKD, per germline. There are 14 residues in the CDR3. Between the trimmed V and J ends, which lost 5 bases and 4 bases, there was a span of 15 bases. CDR3 coding DNA: TGTGCCATCAGTACAGGACTAAATACGTACGAGCAGTACTTC. Translating gives CAISTGLNTYEQYF.

CDR3 nucleotide sequence: TGTGCCAGCAGGGGGACAGGGAACACCATATATTTT. This sequence encodes CASRGTGNTIYF. This rearrangement joins TRBV6-1 to TRBJ1-3, with 9 bases fitting TRBD1. This CDR3 contains 12 residues. Germline assignment: CDR1 MNHNS and CDR2 SASEGT. After removal of 6 bases from V and 7 bases from J, the junction contained 1 base not matched to a gene.

Note on this clone: The junction does not match germline at one end; this may be a read error. The gene calls are TRBV30 and TRBJ2-5, with a weak D call TRBD1 (7 bases). CDR1 and CDR2 (germline): GTSNPN, SVGIG (reference sequence). This CDR3 is built from 12 residues. CDR3 coding DNA: TGTGCCGGGGGGAAACAGGGGAGGTCGGCTAACTTC. It specifies CAGGKQGRSANF.

This sequence joins TRBV9 and TRBJ1-2, with TRBD1 matching 7 bases. This CDR3 is 13 amino acids long. From germline, CDR1 is SGDLS and CDR2 YYNGEE. V lost 5 bases, J lost 7 bases, and 8 bases stayed unmatched. CDR3 nucleotide sequence: TGTGCCAGCAGGAAAGACAGGGTCTCTGGCTACACCTTC. This encodes CASRKDRVSGYTF.

The V gene is TRBV3-1 (or the pseudogene TRBV3-2), the J gene TRBJ1-2; D is possibly TRBD1 (5 bases). Trimming shortened V by 4 bases and J by 5 bases, and 17 bases separated the two germline ends. The CDR3 loop spans 15 amino acids. Germline V lookup: CDR1 LGHDT, CDR2 YNNKEL (reference sequence). The CDR3 is CASSPAPGTSYGYTF. Here the CDR3 DNA reads TGTGCCAGCAGCCCGGCCCCCGGGACTTCATATGGCTACACCTTC.

There are a few counts of this clone. The gene calls are TRBV7-2 and TRBJ1-6; D gene ambiguous. V was clipped by 1 base and J by 6 bases, with 10 bases between them. This CDR3 has 15 residues. CDR1 is SGHTA and CDR2 is FQGNSA in the germline V gene. As DNA, the CDR3 is TGTGCCAGCAGCTTAGGCCCCAGGCCTAATTCACCCCTCCACTTT. Protein: CASSLGPRPNSPLHF. The full variable domain, with the rest looked up from reference TRBV7-2 and TRBJ1-6, is GAGVSQSPSNKVTEKGKDVELRCDPISGHTALYWYRQSLGQGLEFLIYFQGNSAPDKSGLPSDRFSAERTGGSVSTLTIQRTQQEDSAVYLCASSLGPRPNSPLHFGNGTRLTVT.

This clone was observed a single time. The J gene is TRBJ1-1, the V gene TRBV19; 8 nucleotides line up with TRBD1. J was trimmed by 7 bases and V by 7 bases; bases with no gene match: 5. The CDR3 runs to 12 residues. Per the germline V gene, CDR1 is LNHDA and CDR2 is SQIVND (reference sequence). CDR3 sequence reads: CASTTGQGEAFF. In DNA, the CDR3 is TGTGCCAGTACCACCGGACAGGGTGAAGCTTTCTTT.